The clone carrying this T cell receptor beta chain came up once. The ends were cut back, 0 bases at V and 1 base at J, with 6 bases in the middle. The CDR3 is made up of 14 amino acids. Per the germline V gene, CDR1 is KGHSH and CDR2 is LQKENI. Produced via immunoSEQ multiplex PCR; TCRdb's table is partial and in-frame only. The data contain approximately 2,000,000 clones, 93% of them seen just once; the ten biggest clones take up about 1.6%. Terminally differentiated effector memory CD45RA+ cells were excluded from the naive CD8 cells, which were CD45RO-negative and positively selected for CCR7. The entry originates in a study of shared clonotypes between healthy human individuals.

The specimen was naive CD8+ T cells from PBMCs. This clonotype was sampled from a man younger than 35 in good health. Some clones in this sample may be carry-over from other donors' samples. The chain uses TRBV18 and TRBJ1-1, with D unclear. The CDR3 is CASSPPLGNTEAFF. CDR3 coding DNA: TGTGCCAGCTCACCACCCTTGGGGAACACTGAAGCTTTCTTT.